A selection of T cell receptor beta chains follows, all from one sample in a study of T cells expressing NK-cell markers. TCRdb re-analyzed the 5' RACE reads; it lists each CDR3 protein once, without DNA. This table lists some 390,000 distinct CDR3 sequences. The sample taken for sequencing was blood T cells: a sorted CD56 or NKG2C T cell subset, CD4+ or CD8+ T cells, or bulk PBMC T cells (not recorded which). The source of these receptors is a woman between 45 and 60 years old in good health. CDR3s include the opening cysteine and the closing phenylalanine or tryptophan.

v_call	j_call	cdr3_aa
TRBV15	TRBJ2-1	CATNERTYNEQFF
TRBV20-1	TRBJ2-1	CSARGGLAGKGSSYNEQFF
TRBV10-2	TRBJ2-3	CASSERAGNPDTQYF
TRBV23-1	TRBJ2-1	CASSPNPNRDRSNNEQFF
TRBV4-1	TRBJ2-1	CASSPSSGRVNEQFF
TRBV7-9	TRBJ2-3	CASSLKKGQKSTDTQYF
TRBV5-1	TRBJ2-1	CASSLGLDSYNEQFF
TRBV12-3/TRBV12-4	TRBJ1-4	CASSLNRGGGEKLFF
TRBV11-3	TRBJ2-7	CASSPRLVFSSYEQYF
TRBV4-1	TRBJ1-4	CASSGKIVANEKLFF
TRBV12-3/TRBV12-4	TRBJ2-3	CASSSVSLWDTQYF
TRBV20-1	TRBJ2-1	CSAREEFGTHLNEQFF
TRBV29-1	TRBJ2-2	CSVSSKTTGELFF
TRBV5-1	TRBJ2-2	CASSLEGGPGELFF
TRBV6-1	TRBJ2-3	CASSRTGWTDTQYF
TRBV20-1	TRBJ2-5	CSALGTSGRRGYQETQYF
TRBV12-3/TRBV12-4	TRBJ2-1	CASSPPGLGYNEQFF
TRBV7-2	TRBJ1-2	CASSSGYGGYTF
TRBV29-1	TRBJ2-5	CTPWDAQETQYF
TRBV15	TRBJ1-1	CATRQSHMNTEAFF
TRBV5-1	TRBJ1-2	CASSPQGDGYTF
TRBV24-1	TRBJ2-5	CATGDGAETQYF
TRBV3-1	TRBJ2-3	CASSQEASWAGGSNTQYF
TRBV29-1	TRBJ2-5	CSGGTEETQYF
TRBV19	TRBJ1-1	CASMRNRQNTEAFF
TRBV12-5	TRBJ1-5	CASGLARGAEQPQHF
TRBV10-3	TRBJ2-3	CASSRQGVGEKRTDTQYF
TRBV6-6	TRBJ1-4	CASSRIRQATEKLFF
TRBV15	TRBJ1-1	CATRMNTEAFF
TRBV6-5	TRBJ2-2	CASSPLKKGGLFF
TRBV20-1	TRBJ2-2	CSASPLAAGELFF
TRBV5-1	TRBJ2-3	CASSLTGDDTQYF
TRBV7-2	TRBJ2-5	CASSFRGSGSETQYF
TRBV6-5	TRBJ2-5	CASSYSPGLAGETQYF
TRBV24-1	TRBJ2-1	CATTGGGGNEQFF
TRBV12-3/TRBV12-4	TRBJ1-5	CASSLDSQVGQPQHF
TRBV20-1	TRBJ2-5	CSASRGGGSQETQYF
TRBV19	TRBJ1-5	CASQYDSGAHQPQHF
TRBV9	TRBJ2-1	CASSVASSSYNEQFF
TRBV5-1	TRBJ2-1	CASSLDGNRERNEQFF
TRBV5-8	TRBJ2-1	CASSLISPGPYNEQFF
TRBV20-1	TRBJ2-2	CSARPWVGAENTGELFF
TRBV12-3/TRBV12-4	TRBJ2-1	CASSPPLLAGGGAYNEQFF
TRBV19	TRBJ1-4	CASSPRTGEKLFF
TRBV13	TRBJ2-1	CASTPGNEQFF
TRBV27	TRBJ1-2	CASRLQGGGYGYTF
TRBV12-3/TRBV12-4	TRBJ2-3	CASTLTGDPRTDTQYF
TRBV5-1	TRBJ2-1	CASVREGRINEQFF
TRBV5-6	TRBJ2-2	CASSPWAGTGELFF
TRBV11-3	TRBJ2-1	CASTMDGGSSYNEQFF
TRBV7-2	TRBJ2-1	CASSFQDGGYDEQFF
TRBV5-1	TRBJ2-1	CASSGSGTNEQFF
TRBV6-6	TRBJ2-2	CASRGQGPIGELFF
TRBV5-1	TRBJ1-1	CASSLIGRTNTEAFF
TRBV29-1	TRBJ2-3	CSAAGLTDTQYF